The 12 T cell receptor beta chains below all came from one sample that was sequenced in a study of blood T cell repertoires in COVID-19 (dated by TCRdb to about 2020). To prepare the library, the immunoSEQ multiplex PCR assay was applied. In TCRdb, the immuneACCESS table is reduced to in-frame sequences with V and J assigned. These tables do not hold every clone; where another copy was compared, an unresolved V gene accounts for under half, and the others remain unexplained. This sample lists about 270,000 clones; about 87% were detected once. Roughly 1.2% of the sample rests with the top ten. Material for sequencing was PBMCs or T cells enriched from blood (not recorded which). The receptors come from a woman aged 40 to 49 with acute COVID-19.

The gene calls are TRBV18 and TRBJ2-5, with 7 bases matching TRBD2. This CDR3 contains 15 residues. V lost 8 bases and J lost 4; bases outside the gene matches: 13. In germline, CDR1 is KGHSH, CDR2 LQKENI. The CDR3 DNA reads as TGTGCCAGCCAGAGCGGGACTTTAAGAGTAGAGACCCAGTACTTC. Protein: CASQSGTLRVETQYF.

V usage is TRBV12-5 and J usage is TRBJ2-1; TRBD1 agrees at 10 bases. The V segment lost 0 bases and the J segment 6 bases; nucleotides outside the gene matches: 8. The CDR3 spans 17 residues. Germline loops: CDR1 LGHNT, CDR2 FRNRAP. Here the CDR3 DNA reads TGTGCTAGTGGTTTGGTACTCGGGACAGGGGTGGGCAATGAGCAGTTCTTC. Translation gives CASGLVLGTGVGNEQFF. Full variable domain (outside the CDR3, taken from reference TRBV12-5 and TRBJ2-1): DARVTQTPRHKVTEMGQEVTMRCQPILGHNTVFWYRQTMMQGLELLAYFRNRAPLDDSGMPKDRFSAEMPDATLATLKIQPSEPRDSAVYFCASGLVLGTGVGNEQFFGPGTRLTVL.

The chain is built from TRBV19 and TRBJ1-5, with 9 bases fitting TRBD1. From germline, CDR1 is LNHDA and CDR2 SQIVND (reference sequence). V was pared by 2 bases and J by 9 bases, with 5 bases of the junction left unmatched. The CDR3 runs 14 residues. The CDR3 region has the DNA TGTGCCAGTAGTATAAGGACAGGGGACTTGCCCCAGCATTTT. It encodes CASSIRTGDLPQHF.

J is TRBJ2-2 and V is TRBV19; tentative D call: TRBD2 (5 bases). Trimming pared 2 bases from V and 6 bases from J, leaving 13 bases between. The V gene's germline CDR1 is LNHDA and CDR2 SQIVND (reference sequence). The CDR3 sequence is 15 residues long. This chain's CDR3 is CASSILPRVPGELFF. The CDR3 bases are TGTGCCAGTAGTATACTACCGAGGGTCCCCGGGGAGCTGTTTTTT.

This clone appeared many times. The CDR3 protein is CASSLAAGGEQYF. CDR3 bases: TGTGCCAGCAGCTTAGCAGCAGGGGGCGAGCAGTACTTC. V and J are TRBV7-9 and TRBJ2-7; 7 bases fit TRBD1. V was clipped by 0 bases and J by 6 bases; unmatched bases: 2. CDR1 is SEHNR, CDR2 FQNEAQ, per germline (reference sequence). The length of the CDR3 is 13 residues.

V and J are TRBV19 and TRBJ2-7; D may be TRBD2 (5 bases). CDR1 and CDR2 from the germline V gene are LNHDA and SQIVND (reference sequence). The CDR3 spans 13 residues. Trimming took off 5 bases at V and 3 bases at J, with 11 bases between the two ends. As DNA, the CDR3 is TGTGCCAGTAGTCGGACTCTTTACTACGAGCAGTACGTC. Protein sequence: CASSRTLYYEQYV.

The genes are TRBV2 and TRBJ2-1, with D unclear. CDR1 is SNHLY, CDR2 FYNNEI, per germline. The CDR3 consists of 14 residues. Trimming cost V 4 bases and J 5 bases, with 12 bases left between them. CDR3 nucleotides: TGTGCCAGCAGTGTACGGGTTTTAAACAATGAGCAGTTCTTC. As protein: CASSVRVLNNEQFF.

This clone came up once. This chain uses TRBV10-3 with TRBJ1-3; D unresolved. The germline CDR1 and CDR2 sequences are ENHRY and SYGVKD. CDR3 length: 10 amino acids. V lost 10 bases and J lost 1, with 2 bases in between. The CDR3 is CATSGNTIYF. In DNA, the CDR3 is TGTGCCACGTCTGGAAACACCATATATTTT.

The genes are TRBV5-5 and TRBJ1-2; possibly TRBD1 for D (6 bases). Trimming cost V 0 bases and J 2 bases, with 11 bases left between them. This CDR3 comprises 15 residues. Per germline, CDR1 SGHKS and CDR2 YYEKEE (reference sequence). The CDR3 DNA reads TGTGCCAGCAGCTTGGCCACAGGGCCCAACTATGGCTACACCTTC. Protein product: CASSLATGPNYGYTF.

The count of this clone is one. The V call is TRBV28, the J call TRBJ1-5; 7 nucleotides match TRBD1. The CDR3 consists of 15 residues. J lost 6 bases, V lost 6 bases, and 11 bases had no gene match. Germline CDR1 and CDR2: MDHEN and SYDVKM. CDR3 bases: TGTGCCAGCAGCCCCTCCCAGGGGGAAGGTCAGCCCCAGCATTTT. Its translation is CASSPSQGEGQPQHF.

The chain joins TRBV5-1 to TRBJ2-7; a weak D match, TRBD2 (5 bases). Trimming took off 0 bases at V and 2 bases at J, with 12 bases between the two ends. Germline CDR1 SGHRS, CDR2 YFSETQ. This CDR3 has 15 amino acids. The CDR3 here is CASSLGEGTTYEQYF. The CDR3 nucleotides read TGCGCCAGCAGCTTGGGAGAGGGAACCACCTACGAGCAGTACTTC.

The chain couples TRBV9 to TRBJ2-1, with D tentatively TRBD2 (6 bases). CDR3 length equals 14 residues. Trimming removed 2 bases from V and 8 bases from J, with 14 bases in between. Germline lookup yields CDR1 SGDLS and CDR2 YYNGEE. Here the CDR3 reads CASSVGRELDEQFF. The CDR3 DNA follows: TGTGCCAGCAGCGTTGGACGGGAGTTGGATGAGCAGTTCTTC.